This T cell receptor beta chain was recorded in a study of T-cell reconstitution after alpha-beta-depleted transplantation in children. This clonotype was seen a handful of times. Library preparation (for TCRbeta) was performed with unique molecular identifiers. In TCRdb, the PCR reads were re-called with MiXCR into one record per CDR3 protein. The table includes 200,000 to 300,000 distinct CDR3 sequences, about 12% detected once. Material: PBMCs from the stem cell graft donor, obtained from the stem cell graft. The TCR comes from a human donor who donated a stem cell graft to a child with acute lymphoblastic leukemia.

CDR3 coding DNA: TGTGCCAGCACCTCTCTGGGGGGCGACTATGGCTACACCTTC. Translated: CASTSLGGDYGYTF. This sequence joins TRBV7-2 and TRBJ1-2; D perhaps matches TRBD1 (6 bases). The CDR3 extends over 14 amino acids. In germline, CDR1 is SGHTA, CDR2 FQGNSA. V was cut by 7 bases and J by 3 bases, with 15 bases left in between.